This TCR beta chain was found in a study of early stage breast cancer tumors. Study findings and constraints: Tumors had roughly 2.5-fold higher T cell density and higher clonality than adjacent normal breast tissue.

Concerning this clone: What it recognizes is unknown.

Clones were read by immunoSEQ multiplex PCR, and TCRdb kept only the in-frame ones, dropping some. This table has some 72,000 clones, roughly 80% appearing once. Deletions cut 4 bases from V and 6 bases from J, with 8 bases between. This CDR3 is 12 amino acids long. Germline assignment: CDR1 SGHAT and CDR2 FQDESV (reference sequence). The sample consisted of blood. The rearrangement links TRBV11-1 to TRBJ2-3; D is possibly TRBD1 (5 bases). This clonotype was obtained from a person in their sixties or seventies with breast cancer. The CDR3: CASSWGRDTQYF. CDR3 nucleotide sequence: TGTGCCAGCAGCTGGGGCCGGGATACGCAGTATTTT.